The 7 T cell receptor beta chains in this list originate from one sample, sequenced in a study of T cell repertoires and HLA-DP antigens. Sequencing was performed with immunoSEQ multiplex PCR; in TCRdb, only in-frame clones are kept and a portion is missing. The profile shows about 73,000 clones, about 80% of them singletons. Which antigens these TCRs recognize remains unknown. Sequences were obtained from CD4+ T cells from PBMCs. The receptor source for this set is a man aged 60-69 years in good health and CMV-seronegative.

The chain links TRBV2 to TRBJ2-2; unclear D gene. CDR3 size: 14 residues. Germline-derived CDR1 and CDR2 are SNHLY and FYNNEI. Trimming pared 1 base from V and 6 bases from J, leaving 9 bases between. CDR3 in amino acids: CASSEESSSGELFF. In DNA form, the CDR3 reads TGTGCCAGCAGTGAAGAAAGTAGCTCCGGGGAGCTGTTTTTT.

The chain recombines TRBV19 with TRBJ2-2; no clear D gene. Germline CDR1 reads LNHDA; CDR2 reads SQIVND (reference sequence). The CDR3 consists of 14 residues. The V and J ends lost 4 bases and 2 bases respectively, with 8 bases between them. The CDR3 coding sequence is TGTGCCAGTAGTAGGAAACACAACACCGGGGAGCTGTTTTTT. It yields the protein CASSRKHNTGELFF.

In DNA form, the CDR3 reads TGTGCCAGCAGTTTCCGGACAGGGATATCCTACGAGCAGTACTTC. Protein sequence: CASSFRTGISYEQYF. The chain joins TRBV25-1 to TRBJ2-7; 8 nucleotides line up with TRBD1. This CDR3 is built from 15 residues. CDR1 is MGHDK and CDR2 is SYGVNS in the germline V gene. The junction had 7 bases not matched to a gene; V was cut back by 5 bases and J by 1 base.

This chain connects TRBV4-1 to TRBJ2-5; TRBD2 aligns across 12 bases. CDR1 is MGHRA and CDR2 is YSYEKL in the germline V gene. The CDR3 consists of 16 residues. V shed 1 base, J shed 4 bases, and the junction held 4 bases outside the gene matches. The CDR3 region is CASSQALAGGVETQYF. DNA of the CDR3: TGCGCCAGCAGCCAAGCACTAGCGGGAGGAGTAGAGACCCAGTACTTC.

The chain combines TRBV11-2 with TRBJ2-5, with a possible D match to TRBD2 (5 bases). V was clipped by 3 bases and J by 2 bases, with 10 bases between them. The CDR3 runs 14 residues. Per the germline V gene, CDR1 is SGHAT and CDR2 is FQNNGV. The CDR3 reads CASSFGGPQETQYF. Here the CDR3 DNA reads TGTGCCAGCAGCTTTGGCGGGCCACAAGAGACCCAGTACTTC.

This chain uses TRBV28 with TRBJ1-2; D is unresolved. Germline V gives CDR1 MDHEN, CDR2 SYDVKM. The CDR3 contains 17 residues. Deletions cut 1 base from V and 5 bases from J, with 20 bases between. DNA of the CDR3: TGTGCCAGCAGTTTATCCTACACGGCAGTACAGCAATATGGCTACACCTTC. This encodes CASSLSYTAVQQYGYTF.

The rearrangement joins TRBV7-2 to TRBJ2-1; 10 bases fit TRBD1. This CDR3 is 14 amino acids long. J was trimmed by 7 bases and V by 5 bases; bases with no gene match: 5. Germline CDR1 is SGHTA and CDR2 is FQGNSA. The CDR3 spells CASSLGTGVNEQFF. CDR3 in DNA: TGTGCCAGCAGCCTCGGGACAGGGGTGAATGAGCAGTTCTTC.